This TCR beta chain came from a study of blood T cell repertoires in COVID-19. On the study more broadly: Researchers got acute and convalescent COVID-19 samples from the United States, Italy and Spain. PBMCs, B-cell-depleted T cells, or T cells were the source of the cDNA or gDNA that made up the material.

In the original workflow: Amplification from reference gene primers served as the basis for estimated nucleated cell counts. Here immunoSEQ multiplex PCR was the method, and the copy in TCRdb shows in-frame clones only, minus some. V, J and clone size are taken as reported in that table, and D and trimming were inferred from the DNA itself. The sample yields over 250,000 clones, 85% to 90% seen once. In its sample, this clone was seen a few times. The sequence was obtained from a human donor in a cohort sampled during active COVID-19. The material sequenced was peripheral blood.

CDR3 loop: CASSVGSTLNEQFF. As DNA, the CDR3 is TGTGCCAGCAGCGTAGGTTCCACTCTCAATGAGCAGTTCTTC. The chain recombines TRBV9 with TRBJ2-1; unclear D gene. The length of the CDR3 is 14 residues. V dropped 0 bases and J dropped 6 bases, with 10 bases sitting between them. Looked up from germline, CDR1 is SGDLS and CDR2 is YYNGEE.